The clone carrying this TCR beta chain was detected ten times or more. This entry comes from a study of blood T cells in healthy people across ages. Primed by a sample-barcoded 5' primer and a J-beta primer mix, a second PCR proceeded for about 6 to 11 cycles. Each CDR3 protein gets one entry after TCRdb re-called the 5' RACE reads with MiXCR. The repertoire has hundreds of thousands of distinct CDR3 sequences, roughly 53% of them found once; the top ten carry roughly two fifths. Caucasian individuals from Russia who were healthy and aged roughly 6 to 95 acted as donors. Germline assignment: CDR1 SQVTM and CDR2 ANQGSEA. The ends were cut back, 5 bases at V and 5 bases at J, with 12 bases in the middle. The CDR3 sequence is 12 residues long.

This sequence was found in an elderly man in good health. The chain joins TRBV29-1 to TRBJ2-5; D may be TRBD2 (5 bases). Sequenced sample: blood. The CDR3 protein is CSVTRSGETQYF. The CDR3 nucleotides read TGCAGCGTTACCAGATCGGGGGAGACCCAGTACTTC.